These T cell receptor beta chains were read from a single sample in a study of T cell repertoires in cytomegalovirus infection. From the reads, TCRdb called clonotypes with MiXCR, one entry per CDR3 protein. The sample includes 700,000 to 950,000 distinct CDR3 sequences, about 31% of them seen just once. These receptors have no known antigen. The source material was cultured CD8+ T cells from PBMCs, sampled from culture after CMV antigen stimulation. The source is a human donor in good health (CMV status not recorded). Some clones in this sample may be carry-over from other donors' samples. Each CDR3 is given with its conserved first and last residue. A D gene is named only where the DNA matches it firmly. Clone size appears in some rows only: once, few, many, or a class for an expanded clone.

V gene	clone size	D gene	J gene	CDR3 DNA	CDR3 protein
TRBV7-2	many	.	TRBJ1-2	TGTGCCAGCAGCCTGGAGGGGAGGACCATTAACTATGGCTACACCTTC	CASSLEGRTINYGYTF
TRBV4-1	.	.	TRBJ1-2	TGCGCCAGCAGCCAATTCACGCAGGAAATAGAATATGGCTACACCTTC	CASSQFTQEIEYGYTF
TRBV6-6	few	TRBD2	TRBJ2-3	TGTGCCAGCAGGAGTCGCGGGGGGGGCACAGATACGCAGTATTTT	CASRSRGGGTDTQYF
TRBV7-2	many	TRBD1	TRBJ1-1	TGTGCCAGCAGCTCGGGGGACAGGCGGAACACTGAAGCTTTCTTT	CASSSGDRRNTEAFF
TRBV4-3	many	TRBD1	TRBJ2-1	TGCGCCAGCAGCCAACATGGGACAGGGATTACTGAGCAGTTCTTC	CASSQHGTGITEQFF
TRBV6-6	few	.	TRBJ1-1	TGTGCCAGCAGTTATGGAATCGTGAAGGGGTCTCTCGGGGTTGACACTGAAGCTTTCTTT	CASSYGIVKGSLGVDTEAFF
TRBV7-6	many	.	TRBJ2-1	TGTGCCAGCAGCCCCTCCCACAATGAGCAGTTCTTC	CASSPSHNEQFF
TRBV28	many	.	TRBJ1-1	TGTGCCAGCAGGACTGAACCGGGACCCAAGGTCGAGAACACTGAAGCTTTCTTT	CASRTEPGPKVENTEAFF
TRBV7-3	many	.	TRBJ2-5	TGTGCCAGCAGCTCCGTACCCAAAGAGACCCAGTACTTC	CASSSVPKETQYF
TRBV7-9	many	.	TRBJ2-1	TGTGCCAGCAGGGAGCCGGGTGGCGATCCTACCTACAATGAGCAGTTCTTC	CASREPGGDPTYNEQFF
TRBV7-8	.	.	TRBJ2-1	TGTGCCAGCAGCTTAGGGCGCAGGGGGGGGAACAATGAGCAGTTCTTC	CASSLGRRGGNNEQFF
TRBV4-2	.	.	TRBJ2-6	TGTGCCACCCAAGAACTCCACTCTGGGGCCAACGTCCTGACTTTC	CATQELHSGANVLTF
TRBV9	.	TRBD1	TRBJ1-4	TGTGCCAGCAGCGTAGAACAGGGGGCGGCTAATGAAAAACTGTTTTTT	CASSVEQGAANEKLFF
TRBV12-3/TRBV12-4	.	TRBD2	TRBJ2-1	TGTGCCAGCAGCCCAGGGACTAGCCTCTCCTACAATGAGCAGTTCTTC	CASSPGTSLSYNEQFF
TRBV10-3	few	TRBD2	TRBJ2-1	TGTGCCATCAGTGTCACCGGGACTAGGGGATCGGATGAGCAGTTCTTC	CAISVTGTRGSDEQFF
TRBV3-1	.	.	TRBJ2-1	TGTGCCAGCAGCCAGACAGGAGGGGCGAGAAAAAATGAGCAGTTCTTC	CASSQTGGARKNEQFF
TRBV29-1	.	.	TRBJ1-1	TGCAGCGTTGTAGGGGGGCCCTACGAAGCTTTCTTT	CSVVGGPYEAFF